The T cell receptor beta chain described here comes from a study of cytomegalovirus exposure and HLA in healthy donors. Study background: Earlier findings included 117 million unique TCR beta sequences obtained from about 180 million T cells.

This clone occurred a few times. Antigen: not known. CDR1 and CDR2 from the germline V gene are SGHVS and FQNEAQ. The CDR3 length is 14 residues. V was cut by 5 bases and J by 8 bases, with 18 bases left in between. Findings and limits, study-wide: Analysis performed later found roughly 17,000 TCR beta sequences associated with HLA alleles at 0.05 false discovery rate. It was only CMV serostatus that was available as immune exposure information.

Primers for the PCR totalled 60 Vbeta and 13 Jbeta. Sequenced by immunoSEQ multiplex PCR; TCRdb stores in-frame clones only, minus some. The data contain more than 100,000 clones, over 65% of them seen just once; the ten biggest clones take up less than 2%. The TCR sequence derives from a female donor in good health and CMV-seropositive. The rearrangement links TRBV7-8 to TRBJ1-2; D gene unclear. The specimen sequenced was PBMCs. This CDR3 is CASSVTSVPYGYTF. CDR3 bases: TGTGCCAGCAGCGTTACAAGTGTTCCATACGGCTACACCTTC. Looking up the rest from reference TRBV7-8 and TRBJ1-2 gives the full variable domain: GAGVSQSPRYKVAKRGQDVALRCDPISGHVSLFWYQQALGQGPEFLTYFQNEAQLDKSGLPSDRFFAERPEGSVSTLKIQRTQQEDSAVYLCASSVTSVPYGYTFGSGTRLTVV.